One and the same sample provided the 8 T cell receptor beta chains below, sequenced in a study of shared clonotypes between healthy human individuals. The data were produced by immunoSEQ multiplex PCR, yet TCRdb's version contains in-frame clones alone and is incomplete. The table includes about 1.1 million clones, 78% detected once. Sequencing was done on a sample of memory CD4+ T cells from PBMCs. As for subset: CD45RA-negative fraction. Source of these receptors: a man aged 18 to 30 in good health. Some clones in this sample may be carry-over from other donors' samples.

V gene TRBV5-6 combines with J gene TRBJ2-1, with TRBD2 identical over 8 bases. The V gene's germline CDR1 is SGHDT and CDR2 YYEEEE. CDR3 length: 16 residues. V gave up 1 base and J gave up 4 bases; unmatched junction bases: 7. This chain's CDR3 is CASSLSASSGYNEQFF. CDR3 nucleotides: TGTGCCAGCAGCTTGAGCGCTTCTAGCGGGTACAATGAGCAGTTCTTC.

This chain connects TRBV6-1 to TRBJ1-3; D unclear. The CDR3 extends over 16 amino acids. Trimming removed 3 bases from V and 0 bases from J, with 12 bases in between. The germline CDR1 and CDR2 sequences are MNHNS and SASEGT. The CDR3, as DNA: TGTGCCAGCAGTGATCTTAGGCGGATCTCTGGAAACACCATATATTTT. Its translation is CASSDLRRISGNTIYF.

This sequence joins TRBV7-9 and TRBJ1-4, with TRBD1 matching over 10 bases. J lost 5 bases, V lost 5 bases, and 5 bases had no gene match. CDR3 length: 15 residues. The germline V gene has CDR1 SEHNR and CDR2 FQNEAQ (reference sequence). The CDR3 DNA is TGTGCCAGCAGCCCCGGGACAGGGGTCAATGAAAAACTGTTTTTT. Translated, it gives CASSPGTGVNEKLFF.

The J gene is TRBJ1-2, the V gene TRBV9; D not resolved. Germline CDR1 is SGDLS and CDR2 is YYNGEE. The CDR3 length is 15 residues. Deletions cut 5 bases from V and 2 bases from J, with 16 bases between. CDR3 coding DNA: TGTGCCAGCAGTCCGGATCCCTCGAGAAACTATGGCTACACCTTC. Residues: CASSPDPSRNYGYTF.

The chain employs TRBV27 and TRBJ2-5; the match to TRBD1 covers 7 bases. The J call may be mistaken, given a closer DNA end match to TRBJ2-7. This CDR3 contains 16 residues. In germline, CDR1 is MNHEY, CDR2 SMNVEV (reference sequence). CDR3 residues: CASSFRTRAGGYEQYF. The CDR3 DNA reads as TGTGCCAGCAGTTTCCGGACGAGGGCAGGGGGCTACGAGCAGTACTTC.

The V call is TRBV6-7, the J call TRBJ2-1, with D tentatively TRBD2 (6 bases). TRBV6-7 is placed among ORFs of uncertain function. The CDR3 runs to 16 residues. The V end lost 0 bases, the J end lost 7 bases, and 16 bases lay between the germline ends. The DNA of the CDR3 is TGTGCCAGCAGTTACTCCCTAGCGCGAAGCAGGAATGAGCAGTTCTTC. Protein: CASSYSLARSRNEQFF.

This chain joins TRBV5-4 and TRBJ1-2; 12 nucleotides match TRBD1. CDR1 is SGHNT and CDR2 is YYREEE in the germline V gene (reference sequence). V gave up 5 bases and J gave up 5 bases; unmatched junction bases: 10. The CDR3 contains 16 residues. In DNA form, the CDR3 reads TGTGCCAGCAGTAGCGGGACAGGGGGCGAATTGTATGGCTACACCTTC. Protein product: CASSSGTGGELYGYTF.

This sequence joins TRBV10-3 and TRBJ1-3; 9 nucleotides line up with TRBD1. Germline loops: CDR1 ENHRY, CDR2 SYGVKD. This CDR3 region has 15 residues. V was clipped by 9 bases and J by 4 bases; unmatched bases: 10. CDR3 protein: CAIADTGGPGNTIYF. The CDR3 nucleotides are TGTGCCATTGCGGATACAGGGGGCCCCGGAAACACCATATATTTT.